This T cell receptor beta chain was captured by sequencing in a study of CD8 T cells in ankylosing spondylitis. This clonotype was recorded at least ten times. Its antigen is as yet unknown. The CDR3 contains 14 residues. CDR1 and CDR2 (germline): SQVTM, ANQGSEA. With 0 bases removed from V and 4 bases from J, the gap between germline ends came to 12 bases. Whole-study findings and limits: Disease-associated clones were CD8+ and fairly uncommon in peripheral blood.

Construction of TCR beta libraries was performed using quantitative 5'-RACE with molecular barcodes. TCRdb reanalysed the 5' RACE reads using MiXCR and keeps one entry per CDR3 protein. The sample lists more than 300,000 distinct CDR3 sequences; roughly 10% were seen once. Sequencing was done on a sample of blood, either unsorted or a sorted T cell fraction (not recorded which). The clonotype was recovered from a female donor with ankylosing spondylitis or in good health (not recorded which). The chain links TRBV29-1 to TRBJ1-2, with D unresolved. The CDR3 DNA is TGCAGCGTTGAAGATGAGAAGGGCTCCTATGGCTACACCTTC. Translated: CSVEDEKGSYGYTF.